This TCR beta chain was found in a study of early T cells in non-severe SARS-CoV-2 infection. This clonotype was observed many times. The CDR3 loop spans 18 amino acids. Deletions cut 4 bases from V and 0 bases from J, with 16 bases between. The V gene's germline CDR1 is SEHNR and CDR2 FQNEAQ (reference sequence). The TCR library protocol attached unique molecular identifiers to the individual cDNA molecules. TCRdb re-called the 5' RACE reads through MiXCR, storing one row per CDR3 protein. This sample has 25,000 to 30,000 distinct CDR3 sequences, with about 4% found just once. The specimen was whole blood. The TCR sequence derives from an adult who was a healthcare worker with PCR-confirmed SARS-CoV-2 infection or an uninfected control (not recorded which). The V and J genes are TRBV7-9 and TRBJ2-6, with D hard to call. The CDR3 loop reads CASSSSIPPSSGANVLTF. CDR3 coding DNA: TGTGCCAGCAGCTCATCTATCCCCCCCTCCTCTGGGGCCAACGTCCTGACTTTC.